This T cell receptor (beta chain) was recovered during a study of T cell responses to AZD1222 COVID-19 vaccine. Broader study findings: Nearly half of the spike-specific TCRs reportedly recognize variant regions that carry no mutations. Among AZD1222 vaccinees, only five to seven were seropositive at baseline. Vaccine-related CD4 TCRs covered spike, predominating at 160-218 and 743-854. The donors showed a predominance of white British ancestry and of females, with possible underestimation of clonal diversity.

Germline CDR1 SGHAT, CDR2 FQNNGV. The CDR3 covers 13 residues. The V gene lost 5 bases and the J gene lost 0 bases, with 5 bases spanning the gap. On this clone itself: Its antigen is unknown.

Some clones are missing from TCRdb's copy, which holds only in-frame ones; the method was immunoSEQ multiplex PCR. The sample yields about 160,000 clones, 85% to 90% seen once. Sequences were derived from peripheral blood, sampled on day 0 of AZD1222 vaccination. This sequence originates from an adult in good health. The chain carries TRBV11-2 and TRBJ2-1; D ambiguous. CDR3 DNA sequence: TGTGCCAGCAGCCGGAACTCCTACAATGAGCAGTTCTTC. Translated: CASSRNSYNEQFF.